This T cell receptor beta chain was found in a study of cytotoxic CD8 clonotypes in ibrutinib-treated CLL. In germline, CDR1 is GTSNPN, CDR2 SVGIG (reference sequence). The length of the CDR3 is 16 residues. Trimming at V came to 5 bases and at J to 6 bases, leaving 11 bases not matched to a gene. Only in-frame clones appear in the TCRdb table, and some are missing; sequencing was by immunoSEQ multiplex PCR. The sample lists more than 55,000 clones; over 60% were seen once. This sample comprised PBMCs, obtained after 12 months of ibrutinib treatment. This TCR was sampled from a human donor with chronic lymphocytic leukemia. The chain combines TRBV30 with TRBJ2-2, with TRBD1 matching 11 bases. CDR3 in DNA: TGTGCCTGGTCCCGCACCCCGGGACAGGGGGCCGGGGAGCTGTTTTTT. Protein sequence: CAWSRTPGQGAGELFF.